What follows describes a single TCR beta chain. Its antigen is currently unknown. The sample belongs to a study of shared clonotypes between healthy human individuals. Study information: A donor's plate count was three for CD4 naive and three for CD4 memory; CD8 naive had two and CD8 memory one. Whole-study findings and limits: Estimated richness values were generally larger in naive subsets than in memory subsets. About 5% of naive CD4 clonotypes were common to several donors.

The donor cohort consisted entirely of Caucasian adults residing in Nashville, Tennessee. Sequencing used immunoSEQ multiplex PCR; TCRdb keeps in-frame clones, though not all of them. The sample holds 2 million or so clones; 90% to 95% are singletons and the top ten take roughly 0.13%. Sequencing was performed on naive CD4+ T cells sorted from blood. Documented subset: CD45RA+ positively selected. The sequence was collected from a man younger than 30 in good health.

The CDR3 DNA reads as TGTGCCAGCAGCGTGACAGGGCGGGACTATGGCTACACCTTC. Amino acid sequence: CASSVTGRDYGYTF. The V and J genes are TRBV9 and TRBJ1-2; TRBD1 aligns across 7 bases. The CDR3 length is 14 residues. Germline CDR1 and CDR2: SGDLS and YYNGEE. After removal of 2 bases from V and 3 bases from J, the junction contained 4 bases not matched to a gene. Full variable domain (missing parts from reference TRBV9 and TRBJ1-2): DSGVTQTPKHLITATGQRVTLRCSPRSGDLSVYWYQQSLDQGLQFLIQYYNGEERAKGNILERFSAQQFPDLHSELNLSSLELGDSALYFCASSVTGRDYGYTFGSGTRLTVV.